The sample holds a few counts of the clone carrying this T cell receptor (beta chain). The CDR3 runs 15 residues. The V end was cut by 6 bases, the J end by 6 bases, with 19 bases between. Amplification of TCR beta used genomic DNA extracted from peripheral blood. This entry comes from a study of T cell repertoires in aging, cancer and after chemotherapy. Study information: Patients with glioblastoma brain tumors were sampled before and after temozolomide-based therapy.

A mixed TRB-A/B primer pool amplified rearranged TRB by multiplex touch-down PCR. TCRdb re-derived calls from the multiplex PCR reads in MiXCR, one entry per CDR3 protein. The sample carries about 2,400 distinct CDR3 sequences, around 26% recorded once. The receptor's source is a human donor with a solid tumor. Specimen: blood. V gene TRBV12-3 or TRBV12-4 combines with J gene TRBJ2-3, with TRBD2 as a possible D gene (6 bases). The CDR3 DNA reads TGTGCCAGCAGCCTTAGCGGCGGAATGGGGGATACGCAGTATTTT. It translates to CASSLSGGMGDTQYF.